The 6 T cell receptor beta chains reported below all come from one sample, sequenced in a study of T cell responses to AZD1222 COVID-19 vaccine. The data were produced by immunoSEQ multiplex PCR, yet TCRdb's version contains in-frame clones alone and is incomplete. This sample has more than 95,000 clones, with around 89% found just once. This sample comprised peripheral blood, obtained on day 0 of AZD1222 vaccination. These receptors originate from an adult in good health.

The V and J genes are TRBV27 and TRBJ2-7; D is perhaps TRBD1 (6 bases). CDR1 and CDR2 from the germline V gene are MNHEY and SMNVEV (reference sequence). CDR3 size: 16 residues. V was pared by 4 bases and J by 0 bases, with 16 bases between. The CDR3 protein is CASSWTEGQHSYEQYF. In nucleotides, the CDR3 is TGTGCCAGCAGTTGGACGGAAGGACAGCACTCCTACGAGCAGTACTTC.

The V call is TRBV5-1, the J call TRBJ2-3; perhaps D is TRBD1 or TRBD2 (5 bases each). This CDR3 region has 15 residues. Germline V gene sequence: CDR1 SGHRS, CDR2 YFSETQ. V was clipped by 4 bases and J by 2 bases, with 14 bases between them. CDR3 loop: CASSGQSGATDTQYF. The CDR3 DNA is TGCGCCAGCAGCGGGCAATCCGGGGCCACAGATACGCAGTATTTT.

The genes are TRBV21-1 and TRBJ2-7. TRBV21-1 is classified as a pseudogene. This CDR3 has 14 amino acids. The CDR3 spells CASSKGNGRCEQYF. CDR3 coding DNA: TGTGCCAGCAGCAAGGGGAATGGAAGATGCGAGCAGTACTTC.

The V gene is TRBV4-1, the J gene TRBJ1-5; 8 bases map to TRBD1. V shed 2 bases and J 4 bases; nucleotides not matched to a gene: 10. The CDR3 spans 17 residues. Germline V gene lookup returns CDR1 MGHRA and CDR2 YSYEKL. In nucleotides, the CDR3 is TGCGCCAGCAGCCAAAAGTTGGGACAGGCCTCAAATCAGCCCCAGCATTTT. This translates into CASSQKLGQASNQPQHF.

This chain uses TRBV29-1 with TRBJ2-3; 13 nucleotides agree with TRBD2. The V gene's germline CDR1 is SQVTM and CDR2 ANQGSEA. The CDR3 runs to 16 residues. V gave up 6 bases and J gave up 1 base; unmatched junction bases: 7. The CDR3 reads CSVRLAGGLGTDTQYF. Here the CDR3 DNA reads TGCAGCGTAAGACTAGCGGGAGGATTGGGCACAGATACGCAGTATTTT.

The chain links TRBV25-1 to TRBJ1-2; TRBD1 agrees at 8 bases. Germline V gene sequence: CDR1 MGHDK, CDR2 SYGVNS. J gave up 4 bases and V 6 bases, and 10 bases lay outside the gene matches. The CDR3 spans 15 residues. CDR3 protein: CASSTGTGALYGYTF. DNA for the CDR3: TGTGCCAGCAGCACAGGGACAGGAGCCCTCTATGGCTACACCTTC.